One sample yielded the 9 T cell receptor beta chains listed below, sequenced in a study of STAT5B mutations in CD4+ large granular lymphocyte leukemia. Profiled with immunoSEQ multiplex PCR; TCRdb holds only in-frame clones, not every one. The sample shows approximately 8,400 clones, 89% of them seen only once. The sample comprised PBMCs. These receptors were obtained from a woman aged 65 to 85 with CD4+ T-cell large granular lymphocyte leukemia.

The V and J genes are TRBV11-2 and TRBJ1-3; the D gene is possibly TRBD1 (5 bases). Between the trimmed V and J ends, which lost 5 bases and 1 base, there was a span of 15 bases. This CDR3 region has 16 residues. Germline V gene data show CDR1 as SGHAT and CDR2 as FQNNGV. The CDR3 DNA sequence: TGTGCCAGCAGCCGGATTCAGGGTACATCTGGAAACACCATATATTTT. Its translation: CASSRIQGTSGNTIYF.

The V call is TRBV4-3, the J call TRBJ1-1, with D perhaps TRBD1 (6 bases). The CDR3 sequence is 15 residues long. Germline assignment: CDR1 LGHNA and CDR2 YSLEER. The V end lost 1 base, the J end lost 4 bases, and 13 bases lay between the germline ends. The CDR3 region is CASSQGFRGFTEAFF. The CDR3 DNA follows: TGCGCCAGCAGCCAAGGGTTCAGGGGCTTCACTGAAGCTTTCTTT.

The chain links TRBV19 to TRBJ1-4; 10 bases agree with TRBD1. The CDR3 is 16 residues long. V trimming: 9 bases; J trimming: 3 bases; junction bases outside the gene matches: 10. CDR1 LNHDA and CDR2 SQIVND come from the germline V gene (reference sequence). The CDR3 sequence: CASRGDRGNSNEKLFF. In DNA form, the CDR3 reads TGTGCCAGCCGAGGGGACAGGGGCAATTCTAATGAAAAACTGTTTTTT.

The rearrangement joins TRBV6-5 to TRBJ1-1; tentatively, D is TRBD1 (6 bases). V was clipped by 0 bases and J by 4 bases, with 12 bases between them. CDR3 size: 15 residues. Germline assignment: CDR1 MNHEY and CDR2 SVGAGI. The CDR3 here is CASSYSPQGGTEAFF. The CDR3 nucleotides are TGTGCCAGCAGTTACTCCCCACAGGGAGGCACTGAAGCTTTCTTT.

This chain connects TRBV4-1 to TRBJ1-6, with D unclear. In germline, CDR1 is MGHRA, CDR2 YSYEKL. Between the trimmed V and J ends, which lost 0 bases and 9 bases, there was a span of 18 bases. The CDR3 has 17 residues. The CDR3 spells CASSQDENSAPFSPLHF. The CDR3 DNA reads TGCGCCAGCAGCCAAGATGAAAATTCAGCGCCCTTTTCACCCCTCCACTTT.

J is TRBJ2-5 and V is TRBV5-4, with TRBD1 matching over 7 bases. The closer fit of TRBJ2-7 to the DNA end suggests the J call may be wrong. CDR3 length: 15 residues. CDR1 and CDR2 from the germline V gene are SGHNT and YYREEE (reference sequence). This CDR3 reads CASSSTGTASYEQYF. In DNA, the CDR3 is TGTGCCAGCAGCTCGACCGGGACAGCCTCCTACGAGCAGTACTTC.

The chain has TRBV7-9 and TRBJ2-2; 9 bases align to TRBD1. V lost 6 bases and J lost 3; bases outside the gene matches: 14. CDR3 length: 18 residues. Germline V gene lookup returns CDR1 SEHNR and CDR2 FQNEAQ (reference sequence). The CDR3 here is CASRILFRDRDDTGELFF. CDR3 coding DNA: TGTGCCAGCAGGATCTTGTTTCGGGACAGGGATGACACCGGGGAGCTGTTTTTT.

This sequence joins TRBV27 and TRBJ2-7; 9 nucleotides match TRBD1. In germline, CDR1 is MNHEY, CDR2 SMNVEV (reference sequence). The CDR3 is 17 residues long. Trimming took 2 bases from V and 0 from J; bases not matched to a gene: 8. The CDR3 nucleotides read TGTGCCAGCAGTTTAAAACCGGGACAGGGAAGCTCCTACGAGCAGTACTTC. It translates to CASSLKPGQGSSYEQYF.

The chain has TRBV5-4 and TRBJ1-3; D may be TRBD1 (5 bases). There are 15 residues in the CDR3. Germline lookup yields CDR1 SGHNT and CDR2 YYREEE (reference sequence). V lost 4 bases to trimming and J lost 2 bases, with 13 bases between them. CDR3 loop: CASSIDRTPGNTIYF. As DNA, the CDR3 is TGTGCCAGCAGCATTGACAGAACCCCTGGAAACACCATATATTTT.